This T cell receptor (beta chain) stems from a study of blood T cell repertoires in COVID-19. Whole-study context: Sites across the United States, Italy and Spain contributed samples from acute and convalescent COVID-19. From T cells, B-cell-depleted T cells, or PBMCs came the material, which was cDNA or gDNA.

Authors' methods: Researchers report that nucleated cell counts were estimated from reference gene primer amplification. Assay: immunoSEQ multiplex PCR; the TCRdb copy retains only in-frame clones and omits some. Clonal size and the V and J genes are those of that table, whereas D and trimming came from the DNA. Here the sample spans over 130,000 clones, 65% to 90% being singletons. V lost 2 bases to trimming and J lost 8 bases, with 6 bases between them. The length of the CDR3 is 12 residues. The germline V gene encodes CDR1 MNHEY and CDR2 SVGAGI. This clone was seen only once. The sequence was collected from a man in his fifties or sixties with acute or convalescent COVID-19. The sample consisted of peripheral blood. The chain uses TRBV6-5 and TRBJ1-4, with no clear D. The CDR3 is CASSYAGEKLFF. The CDR3 region has the DNA TGTGCCAGCAGTTACGCGGGGGAAAAACTGTTTTTT.